Listed here are 28 T cell receptor beta chains from one sample, sequenced in a study of T cells after yellow fever vaccination. TCRdb independently ran MiXCR on the 5' RACE reads; one entry per CDR3 protein. The data show under 600,000 distinct CDR3 sequences, 20% to 25% seen once. The input for sequencing was PBMCs, taken less than 25 days after the first yellow fever vaccination. Receptors originate from a man between 18 and 29 years old who received the YFV17D yellow fever vaccine.

This clonotype was recorded many times. The chain is built from TRBV12-3 or TRBV12-4 and TRBJ1-1, with D unclear. The CDR3 is 15 residues long. Trimming took 3 bases from V and 1 from J, leaving 12 bases between them. Written as DNA, the CDR3 is TGTGCCAGCAGTTTTCTGTCAACAGCGAACACTGAAGCTTTCTTT. As protein: CASSFLSTANTEAFF.

This clonotype occurred many times. This chain joins TRBV5-1 and TRBJ1-4; D not resolved. Trimming stripped 4 bases from V and 0 bases from J, with 13 bases between. The CDR3 has 16 amino acids. Germline V gene data show CDR1 as SGHRS and CDR2 as YFSETQ. The CDR3 protein is CASSPEADSTNEKLFF. In nucleotides, the CDR3 is TGCGCCAGCAGCCCGGAGGCAGATTCAACTAATGAAAAACTGTTTTTT.

V is TRBV4-2 and J is TRBJ1-1; D uncertain. Trimming took off 2 bases at V and 7 bases at J, with 17 bases between the two ends. The CDR3 spans 15 residues. Per the germline V gene, CDR1 is LGHNA and CDR2 is YNFKEQ. CDR3 bases: TGTGCCAGCAGCCAAACGGTTCGAGGTAAAGGTGAAGCTTTCTTT. It codes for CASSQTVRGKGEAFF.

This chain connects TRBV5-1 to TRBJ2-5; D is undetermined. Germline V gives CDR1 SGHRS, CDR2 YFSETQ. V lost 1 base, J lost 4 bases, and 8 bases lay in between. The CDR3 runs to 13 residues. CDR3 amino acids: CASSLTPAETQYF. CDR3 nucleotides: TGCGCCAGCAGCTTGACCCCGGCAGAGACCCAGTACTTC.

The rearrangement uses TRBV6-2 or TRBV6-3 and TRBJ2-7, with a possible D match to TRBD1 (5 bases). This CDR3 comprises 13 residues. Looked up from germline, CDR1 is MNHEY and CDR2 is SVGEGT. V gave up 4 bases and J gave up 3 bases, with 10 bases separating them. The CDR3 DNA is TGTGCCAGCAGTTCTCCAGGGATCTACGAGCAGTACTTC. This encodes CASSSPGIYEQYF.

This chain connects TRBV5-1 to TRBJ2-3, with 7 nucleotides matching TRBD1. The trim removed 4 bases at V and 4 bases at J, leaving 6 bases unmatched. CDR3 length equals 14 residues. Germline V gives CDR1 SGHRS, CDR2 YFSETQ. The CDR3 is CASSTGQASDTQYF. Written as DNA, the CDR3 is TGCGCCAGCAGCACCGGACAGGCCTCAGATACGCAGTATTTT.

The genes are TRBV4-3 and TRBJ1-6; no clear D gene. This CDR3 is 18 amino acids long. Germline V gene data show CDR1 as LGHNA and CDR2 as YSLEER. Trimming cost V 0 bases and J 2 bases, with 14 bases left between them. The chain's CDR3 is CASSQDSDEMTYNSPLHF. In DNA, the CDR3 is TGCGCCAGCAGCCAAGACAGCGACGAAATGACCTATAATTCACCCCTCCACTTT.

The V and J genes are TRBV20-1 and TRBJ2-7; no clear D. Trimming took 5 bases from V and 4 from J, leaving 15 bases between them. The CDR3 is 13 residues long. The V gene's germline CDR1 is DFQATT and CDR2 SNEGSKA (reference sequence). CDR3 amino acids: CSAHSALTYEQYV. CDR3 bases: TGCAGTGCTCATTCGGCCCTGACGTACGAGCAGTACGTC.

This chain uses TRBV5-6 with TRBJ2-1, with D possibly TRBD2 on 5 matching bases. The CDR3 contains 13 residues. The ends were cut back, 0 bases at V and 7 bases at J, with 8 bases in the middle. The germline V gene has CDR1 SGHDT and CDR2 YYEEEE. For the CDR3, the DNA is TGTGCCAGCAGCTTGGGGAGGCGGAATGAGCAGTTCTTC. Translation gives CASSLGRRNEQFF.

V usage is TRBV27 and J usage is TRBJ2-6, with D perhaps being TRBD1 or TRBD2 (6 bases each). V was trimmed by 10 bases and J by 2 bases, leaving 21 bases between them. Germline loops: CDR1 MNHEY, CDR2 SMNVEV (reference sequence). This CDR3 has 17 amino acids. The CDR3 nucleotides read TGTGCCACTCGGAGACAGGAAGGGACTCCTGGGGCCAACGTCCTGACTTTC. Translating gives CATRRQEGTPGANVLTF.

The chain couples TRBV12-3 or TRBV12-4 to TRBJ2-3; TRBD2 matches 13 bases. The J segment lost 2 bases and the V segment lost 7 bases, leaving 6 bases of the junction unmatched. The CDR3 sequence is 16 residues long. This CDR3 reads CASTRTSGGSTDTQYF. CDR3 nucleotides: TGTGCCAGCACCCGGACTAGCGGGGGTTCCACAGATACGCAGTATTTT.

This clonotype was seen more than once but under ten times. The gene calls are TRBV6-5 and TRBJ1-1; no firm D call. Germline CDR1 MNHEY, CDR2 SVGAGI. The germline V and J ends were trimmed by 2 bases and 7 bases, with 5 bases remaining between them. This CDR3 is built from 11 residues. The CDR3 coding sequence is TGTGCCAGCAGTTACATGGGTGAAGCTTTCTTT. As protein: CASSYMGEAFF.

This sequence joins TRBV20-1 and TRBJ1-2; D not certain. The germline V gene encodes CDR1 DFQATT and CDR2 SNEGSKA (reference sequence). This CDR3 has 12 residues. Trimming took 0 bases from V and 10 from J, leaving 12 bases between them. Written as DNA, the CDR3 is TGCAGTGCTAGAGAGGGAGGGTTTGACTACACCTTC. It encodes CSAREGGFDYTF.

The rearrangement uses TRBV19 and TRBJ2-1; D gene ambiguous. Deletions cut 7 bases from V and 1 base from J, with 8 bases between. The length of the CDR3 is 13 residues. CDR1 and CDR2 (germline): LNHDA, SQIVND (reference sequence). The CDR3: CASTMGSYNEQFF. CDR3 DNA: TGTGCCAGTACCATGGGGTCCTACAATGAGCAGTTCTTC.

This clonotype was observed a handful of times. This chain connects TRBV20-1 to TRBJ2-1, with 8 nucleotides matching TRBD2. The CDR3 has 14 residues. The trim removed 5 bases at V and 6 bases at J, leaving 9 bases unmatched. Germline V lookup: CDR1 DFQATT, CDR2 SNEGSKA (reference sequence). The CDR3 protein is CSALPGTSVNEQFF. CDR3 coding DNA: TGCAGTGCTCTCCCCGGGACTAGTGTCAATGAGCAGTTCTTC.

J is TRBJ2-7 and V is TRBV12-5; D possibly corresponds to TRBD1 (6 bases). The CDR3 runs 16 residues. With 7 bases removed from V and 0 bases from J, the gap between germline ends came to 19 bases. Germline values: CDR1 LGHNT, CDR2 FRNRAP. The CDR3 sequence is CASAGDTRLSSYEQYF. CDR3 bases: TGTGCTAGTGCCGGGGACACGCGGTTAAGCTCCTACGAGCAGTACTTC.

This chain joins TRBV14 and TRBJ2-1; D perhaps matches TRBD2 (6 bases). V was shortened by 5 bases and J by 4 bases, with 12 bases between the two germline ends. Germline V CDR1 and CDR2: SGHDN, FVKESK. The CDR3 is 14 residues long. This CDR3 reads CASSGHGTYNEQFF. The CDR3 DNA sequence: TGTGCCAGCAGCGGGCACGGGACTTACAATGAGCAGTTCTTC.

V usage is TRBV24-1 and J usage is TRBJ1-1; no reliable D call. CDR1 is KGHDR and CDR2 is SFDVKD in the germline V gene. Trimming removed 6 bases at V and 8 bases at J, with 12 bases between. The CDR3 covers 12 residues. CDR3 protein: CATSQEEGEAFF. CDR3 in DNA: TGTGCCACCAGTCAGGAGGAAGGCGAAGCTTTCTTT.

There are a few counts of this clonotype. The CDR3 DNA reads as TGTGCCAGCAGCTTCCCGGGACAGGGGAACTATGGCTACACCTTC. Translated: CASSFPGQGNYGYTF. This chain links TRBV7-2 with TRBJ1-2, with TRBD1 identical over 10 bases. V shed 3 bases, J shed 2 bases, and the junction held 3 bases outside the gene matches. CDR1 is SGHTA, CDR2 FQGNSA, per germline. This CDR3 is built from 15 residues.

This chain uses TRBV12-5 with TRBJ2-7; 9 nucleotides match TRBD1. V trimming: 7 bases; J trimming: 3 bases; junction bases outside the gene matches: 7. The CDR3 consists of 14 residues. Germline V gene data show CDR1 as LGHNT and CDR2 as FRNRAP. Here the CDR3 reads CASAPGTGIYEQYF. DNA for the CDR3: TGTGCTAGTGCCCCCGGGACAGGGATCTACGAGCAGTACTTC.

This chain joins TRBV11-1 and TRBJ2-5; 7 nucleotides align to TRBD1. V lost 2 bases to trimming and J lost 1 base; unmatched junction nucleotides: 4. Germline CDR1 is SGHAT and CDR2 is FQDESV (reference sequence). This CDR3 comprises 15 residues. CDR3 protein: CASSLLDRAQETQYF. DNA of the CDR3: TGTGCCAGCAGCTTACTCGACAGGGCCCAAGAGACCCAGTACTTC. Full variable domain (missing parts from reference TRBV11-1 and TRBJ2-5): EAEVAQSPRYKITEKSQAVAFWCDPISGHATLYWYRQILGQGPELLVQFQDESVVDDSQLPKDRFSAERLKGVDSTLKIQPAELGDSAMYLCASSLLDRAQETQYFGPGTRLLVL.

The CDR3 reads CASSVASGDYEQYV. DNA for the CDR3: TGCGCCAGCAGTGTTGCCAGCGGAGACTACGAGCAGTACGTC. The V gene is TRBV10-2, the J gene TRBJ2-7, with D maybe TRBD2 (5 bases). The CDR3 runs to 14 residues. Trimming pared 4 bases from V and 3 bases from J, leaving 13 bases between. The V gene's germline CDR1 is WSHSY and CDR2 SAAADI.

The rearrangement joins TRBV20-1 to TRBJ1-2; 7 bases are a match to TRBD1. With V trimmed by 5 bases and J by 4 bases, 10 bases remained unmatched. Germline CDR1 and CDR2: DFQATT and SNEGSKA (reference sequence). This CDR3 is 14 amino acids long. The CDR3 DNA sequence: TGCAGTGCTGGGGGGACAGCCGAGATCTATGGCTACACCTTC. Its protein product is CSAGGTAEIYGYTF.

This clonotype was seen a handful of times. The V and J genes are TRBV7-8 and TRBJ2-5, with TRBD1 matching 7 bases. Germline CDR1 SGHVS, CDR2 FQNEAQ. V was clipped by 5 bases and J by 0 bases; unmatched bases: 12. The CDR3 is made up of 17 amino acids. CDR3 DNA sequence: TGTGCCAGCAGCCCACACCTAGGGACAGCCTACCAAGAGACCCAGTACTTC. Protein sequence: CASSPHLGTAYQETQYF. Full variable domain (remainder filled in from reference TRBV7-8 and TRBJ2-5): GAGVSQSPRYKVAKRGQDVALRCDPISGHVSLFWYQQALGQGPEFLTYFQNEAQLDKSGLPSDRFFAERPEGSVSTLKIQRTQQEDSAVYLCASSPHLGTAYQETQYFGPGTRLLVL.

The V gene is TRBV7-9, the J gene TRBJ2-2; 9 positions agree with TRBD1. Trimming cost V 4 bases and J 3 bases; bases outside gene matches: 3. CDR3 length: 15 residues. In germline, CDR1 is SEHNR, CDR2 FQNEAQ (reference sequence). CDR3 in DNA: TGTGCCAGCAGCTCGGGGGACAGGGACACCGGGGAGCTGTTTTTT. Translating it yields CASSSGDRDTGELFF.

This rearrangement joins TRBV7-9 to TRBJ1-1; D gene ambiguous. Germline V gene lookup returns CDR1 SEHNR and CDR2 FQNEAQ (reference sequence). This CDR3 is built from 12 residues. V lost 5 bases and J lost 2, with 6 bases in between. CDR3 DNA sequence: TGTGCCAGCAGCCCGGCTAACACTGAAGCTTTCTTT. Protein sequence: CASSPANTEAFF.

V and J are TRBV15 and TRBJ1-4; a weak D match, TRBD1 (5 bases). Trimming left V 1 base short and J 0 bases short, with 12 bases between. Per the germline V gene, CDR1 is LNHNV and CDR2 is YYDKDF (reference sequence). The CDR3 sequence is 17 residues long. The CDR3 reads CATSRVPGPTTNEKLFF. The CDR3 bases are TGTGCCACCAGCAGAGTCCCAGGGCCTACAACTAATGAAAAACTGTTTTTT.

This clonotype was detected only a few times. The chain joins TRBV5-1 to TRBJ2-5; no clear D. This CDR3 is built from 14 residues. V dropped 5 bases and J dropped 5 bases, with 16 bases sitting between them. The V gene's germline CDR1 is SGHRS and CDR2 YFSETQ. The CDR3 loop is CASRRSSAHETQYF. CDR3 nucleotides: TGCGCCAGCAGACGATCGTCGGCCCATGAGACCCAGTACTTC.